This TCR beta chain was sequenced for a study of STAT5B mutations in CD4+ large granular lymphocyte leukemia. Sequencing was at survey level. Only in-frame clones appear in the TCRdb table, and some are missing; sequencing was by immunoSEQ multiplex PCR. The sample shows under 40,000 clones, around four fifths of them seen only once. Control samples were healthy donors' buffy coats. Study conclusions and caveats: Patient CD4-sorted repertoires looked more clonal than healthy CD4+ repertoires, even without putative leukemic clones. Compared with healthy controls (2/35), patient top clones favored TRBV06 (8/27).

CDR1 is SGHTA and CDR2 is FQGNSA in the germline V gene. The ends were cut back, 5 bases at V and 2 bases at J, with 12 bases in the middle. This CDR3 contains 14 residues. In the case of this clone: Antigen: not known.

V gene TRBV7-2 combines with J gene TRBJ1-1; no clear D gene. Sequencing used CD4+ T cells from blood buffy coats. The receptor's source is a human donor in good health. The CDR3 sequence: CASSPPRGNTEAFF. CDR3 nucleotide sequence: TGTGCCAGCAGCCCGCCTCGGGGTAACACTGAAGCTTTCTTT.